These 17 T cell receptor beta chains share one sample of origin, sequenced in a study of T cells in Graves' hyperthyroidism and ophthalmopathy. The source material, RNA transcripts, was used to amplify TCR beta CDR3 regions. HTBI primers were employed in a first-round RT-PCR of the TCR CDR3. Each CDR3 protein gets one entry after TCRdb re-called the multiplex PCR reads with MiXCR. The profile shows 500,000 to 600,000 distinct CDR3 sequences, about 43% of them singletons. The sequenced material came from peripheral blood or thyroid tissue (not recorded which). Source of these receptors: an adult woman with Graves' disease, either hyperthyroidism or ophthalmopathy (not recorded which).

This rearrangement joins TRBV10-2 to TRBJ1-5; D is possibly TRBD1 (5 bases). Trimming left V 2 bases short and J 9 bases short, with 14 bases between. The germline CDR1 and CDR2 sequences are WSHSY and SAAADI. The CDR3 is 14 residues long. Here the CDR3 DNA reads TGCGCCAGCAGTGAGACAGGCGGCTTTGGGCCCCAGCATTTT. Its protein is CASSETGGFGPQHF.

This clonotype was seen at least ten times. This chain connects TRBV6-1 to TRBJ1-2, with unresolved D. V was trimmed by 8 bases and J by 7 bases, leaving 11 bases between them. In germline, CDR1 is MNHNS, CDR2 SASEGT. The CDR3 has 11 residues. CDR3 region: CASGGVGGYTF. In nucleotides, the CDR3 is TGTGCCAGCGGCGGGGTTGGTGGCTACACCTTC.

The DNA of the CDR3 is TGTGCCAGCAGCTTATCCCCTAGCGCGGGGGTCGAGCAGTACTTC. Its protein product is CASSLSPSAGVEQYF. This rearrangement joins TRBV7-3 to TRBJ2-7, with 7 bases matching TRBD2. V lost 2 bases and J lost 6; bases outside the gene matches: 10. This CDR3 region has 15 residues. CDR1 SGHTA and CDR2 FQGTGA come from the germline V gene.

This clonotype was found many times. The chain combines TRBV19 with TRBJ1-5; D is undetermined. The CDR3 totals 15 residues. Trimming left V 3 bases short and J 9 bases short, with 18 bases between. CDR1 and CDR2 (germline): LNHDA, SQIVND (reference sequence). CDR3 region: CASSMEGPDSRPQHF. For the CDR3, the DNA is TGTGCCAGTAGTATGGAAGGACCAGACTCAAGGCCCCAGCATTTT.

The chain has TRBV11-2 and TRBJ2-7; TRBD1 agrees at 7 bases. The V gene's germline CDR1 is SGHAT and CDR2 FQNNGV. V gave up 0 bases and J gave up 1 base; unmatched junction bases: 6. CDR3 size: 16 residues. The CDR3 DNA sequence: TGTGCCAGCAGCTTAGACTTCGGCAGGGGGTCCTACGAGCAGTACTTC. The encoded protein is CASSLDFGRGSYEQYF. Full variable domain (remainder filled in from reference TRBV11-2 and TRBJ2-7): EAGVAQSPRYKIIEKRQSVAFWCNPISGHATLYWYQQILGQGPKLLIQFQNNGVVDDSQLPKDRFSAERLKGVDSTLKIQPAKLEDSAVYLCASSLDFGRGSYEQYFGPGTRLTVT.

The chain carries TRBV7-3 and TRBJ1-2; D is undetermined. CDR3 size: 13 residues. Trimming removed 1 base at V and 8 bases at J, with 11 bases between. Germline V gives CDR1 SGHTA, CDR2 FQGTGA. The CDR3 sequence is CASSLRQPGGYTF. DNA for the CDR3: TGTGCCAGCAGCTTAAGGCAGCCTGGGGGCTACACCTTC. Full variable domain (remainder filled in from reference TRBV7-3 and TRBJ1-2): GAGVSQTPSNKVTEKGKYVELRCDPISGHTALYWYRQSLGQGPEFLIYFQGTGAADDSGLPNDRFFAVRPEGSVSTLKIQRTERGDSAVYLCASSLRQPGGYTFGSGTRLTVV.

V gene TRBV15 combines with J gene TRBJ1-4; possible D gene TRBD1, 5 bases. The germline V gene encodes CDR1 LNHNV and CDR2 YYDKDF (reference sequence). V was trimmed by 0 bases and J by 5 bases, leaving 10 bases between them. The CDR3 has 15 amino acids. Written as DNA, the CDR3 is TGTGCCACCAGCAGAGAGTGGGGGGGGAATGAAAAACTGTTTTTT. Translation: CATSREWGGNEKLFF.

This clonotype showed up many times. The V gene is TRBV28, the J gene TRBJ1-2; D unclear. V lost 5 bases, J lost 3 bases, and 13 bases lay in between. The germline V gene has CDR1 MDHEN and CDR2 SYDVKM. This CDR3 region has 14 residues. The CDR3 coding sequence is TGTGCCAGCAGTGGTCCGTGGAGCGACTATGGCTACACCTTC. Translating it yields CASSGPWSDYGYTF.

This clonotype occurred many times. This rearrangement joins TRBV4-1 to TRBJ1-4; no reliable D call. CDR3 length equals 15 residues. Germline CDR1 MGHRA, CDR2 YSYEKL. The V end was cut by 4 bases, the J end by 8 bases, with 17 bases between. The CDR3: CASSPLRLAGEKLFF. DNA for the CDR3: TGCGCCAGCAGCCCTTTAAGACTAGCGGGCGAAAAACTGTTTTTT.

The chain joins TRBV20-1 to TRBJ1-5; 7 nucleotides agree with TRBD1. CDR3 length equals 13 residues. CDR1 is DFQATT, CDR2 SNEGSKA, per germline (reference sequence). V dropped 2 bases and J dropped 11; count of bases not matched to a gene: 9. CDR3 residues: CSARLDRAGTQHF. As DNA, the CDR3 is TGCAGTGCTAGACTTGACAGGGCAGGGACCCAGCATTTT.

J is TRBJ2-7 and V is TRBV20-1; 9 nucleotides line up with TRBD1. The CDR3 has 14 amino acids. Germline V gene lookup returns CDR1 DFQATT and CDR2 SNEGSKA (reference sequence). CDR3: CSASTGGDNYEQYF. As DNA, the CDR3 is TGCAGCGCCTCGACAGGGGGGGACAATTACGAGCAGTACTTC.

This chain uses TRBV15 with TRBJ2-6, with D uncertain. CDR3 length: 15 amino acids. Per the germline V gene, CDR1 is LNHNV and CDR2 is YYDKDF (reference sequence). Trimming removed 0 bases from V and 4 bases from J, with 7 bases in between. The CDR3 DNA reads TGTGCCACCAGCAGAGATTTGGACGGGGCCAACGTCCTGACTTTC. This sequence encodes CATSRDLDGANVLTF.

V usage is TRBV9 and J usage is TRBJ1-1; 9 bases are a match to TRBD1. The CDR3 has 16 amino acids. Unmatched junction bases numbered 10, after V lost 5 bases and J lost 2 bases. Looked up from germline, CDR1 is SGDLS and CDR2 is YYNGEE. The CDR3 here is CASRLYPGQGNTEAFF. Written as DNA, the CDR3 is TGTGCCAGCAGATTATACCCGGGACAGGGAAACACTGAAGCTTTCTTT.

The chain joins TRBV2 to TRBJ1-2; the match to TRBD1 covers 7 bases. The CDR3 is 16 amino acids. The V gene end was trimmed by 7 bases and the J gene end by 7 bases; junction bases not matched to a gene: 18. Germline CDR1 reads SNHLY; CDR2 reads FYNNEI. CDR3 region: CASTFRVGDRGAGYTF. DNA of the CDR3: TGTGCCAGCACGTTCCGGGTAGGGGACAGAGGAGCTGGCTACACCTTC. Together with reference TRBV2 and TRBJ1-2, the CDR3 gives the full variable domain: EPEVTQTPSHQVTQMGQEVILRCVPISNHLYFYWYRQILGQKVEFLVSFYNNEISEKSEIFDDQFSVERPDGSNFTLKIRSTKLEDSAMYFCASTFRVGDRGAGYTFGSGTRLTVV.

The chain has TRBV28 and TRBJ2-7, with D perhaps matching TRBD1 or TRBD2 (5 bases each). The CDR3 sequence is 14 residues long. The V end lost 2 bases, the J end lost 6 bases, and 14 bases lay between the germline ends. Germline V lookup: CDR1 MDHEN, CDR2 SYDVKM. This CDR3 is CASSLGGDLFEQYF. CDR3 DNA sequence: TGTGCCAGCAGTTTAGGGGGTGATCTATTCGAGCAGTACTTC.

Ten or more counts support this clonotype. The V gene is TRBV12-3 or TRBV12-4, the J gene TRBJ1-2, with D possibly being TRBD1 (5 bases). Trimming removed 6 bases from V and 2 bases from J, with 16 bases in between. This CDR3 has 15 amino acids. The CDR3 DNA reads as TGTGCCAGCAGCCCCCGCGCGCCAGGGAACTATGGCTACACCTTC. Amino acid sequence: CASSPRAPGNYGYTF.

V gene TRBV6-5 combines with J gene TRBJ1-5; TRBD1 matches 8 bases. The CDR3 is 13 residues long. CDR1 and CDR2 from the germline V gene are MNHEY and SVGAGI. The V gene end was trimmed by 6 bases and the J gene end by 8 bases; junction bases not matched to a gene: 6. The CDR3 sequence: CASSDRGIEPQHF. The DNA for the CDR3 is TGTGCCAGCAGCGACAGGGGTATAGAGCCCCAGCATTTT.